This T cell receptor (beta chain) was captured in a study of blood T cells in healthy people across ages. Study-wide results and caveats: Measured against age, TCR beta diversity per million T cells decreased in a roughly linear manner.

The authors ran a second PCR of roughly 6 to 12 cycles using a sample-barcoded 5' primer and a J-beta primer mix. Researchers report that each sample yielded at least 2.5 million CDR3-containing paired-end reads. TCRdb re-analysed the 5' RACE reads in MiXCR, keeping a single row per CDR3 protein. The sample has 720,000 or so distinct CDR3 sequences; roughly 43% are singletons. Only a few counts were recorded for this clonotype. Its antigen is currently unknown. J gave up 0 bases and V 8 bases, and 4 bases lay outside the gene matches. CDR1 is SQVTM and CDR2 is ANQGSEA in the germline V gene. The CDR3 length is 13 residues.

The V and J genes are TRBV29-1 and TRBJ1-1, with 9 bases identical to TRBD1. This sequence originates from an elderly man in good health. The sequencing sample was made of blood. CDR3 nucleotides: TGCAGCACCTGGACAGGGGTGAACACTGAAGCTTTCTTT. Translating it yields CSTWTGVNTEAFF.